This record looks at one TCR beta chain sequence and its context. Its antigen remains undetermined. No qualities accompany the bases; no much larger clone lies one base away. This record belongs to a study of cytomegalovirus exposure and HLA in healthy donors (dated by TCRdb to 2017 to 2019). Concerning the study at large: According to a later analysis, the roughly 120 validation repertoires were produced on the same platform as the roughly 700 repertoires of the first cohort. The study aimed to test whether cataloging public T cell receptors could reveal signatures of past pathogen exposure. A separate validation cohort of about 110 different subjects was used in addition to the roughly 670-subject first cohort. To predict cytomegalovirus infection status, the study combined high-throughput TCR immunosequencing, statistical association of individual TCRs with disease status, and machine learning.

The full study reports these points: Three of the identified cytomegalovirus-associated TCR beta chains were confirmed in vitro to be specific for cytomegalovirus antigens. The study listed 150 to 200 TCR beta chains as associated with cytomegalovirus. A later analysis lacked HLA typing for the validation cohort, so it scored co-occurrence in that cohort across all 120 repertoires. Cytomegalovirus status was reported to be diagnosed by the classifier with high specificity and sensitivity in both the original and validation cohorts. In a later analysis, TCRs clustered in the first cohort were found to also tend to co-occur in the 120 or so validation repertoires, with approximately 95% of cluster scores above 0. The authors suggested that the approach could potentially be extended to other disease states and immunological phenotypes. While some public TCRs were present in many individuals, most TCR sequences turned up only very rarely across donors.

Preparation of the library involved the immunoSEQ multiplex PCR assay. The published analysis was carried out like this. A statistical classification framework was developed to diagnose cytomegalovirus status using the catalog of TCR beta chain sequences. As stored in TCRdb, this immuneACCESS dataset retains in-frame rearrangements with V and J assigned. A fraction of the clones does not appear; measured against another copy, unresolved V genes explain less than half of the discrepancy, and the remainder lacks a known reason. The V and J calls and clone size were taken over from that table, and D and trimming were inferred from the DNA. The sample yields over 200,000 clones; around four fifths were counted once. Of the sample, over 13% is held by the ten largest clones. The CDR3 starts with the cysteine, ends with the phenylalanine, and has 15 residues. The kept DNA is CDR3 alone, 45 bases in frame from the first base. V and J are truncated by 6 bases and 4 bases respectively, leaving an intervening sequence of 18 bases. Sequences MNHEY (CDR1) and SMNVEV (CDR2) are obtained from the germline V gene (reference sequence).

Donors formed part of the validation cohort, which comprised about 130 subjects and was distinct from the first cohort of 550 to 850 subjects. The sequence derives from a young woman in good health and CMV-seropositive. In this chain, TRBV27 is recombined with TRBJ2-5; the D segment could be TRBD1, given 7 matching bases. The sequenced material came from PBMCs. The CDR3 sequence is CASSRTRQGGETQYF. The DNA sequence reads TGTGCCAGCAGCCGCACAAGACAGGGAGGAGAGACCCAGTACTTC.